These 25 T cell receptor beta chains were all obtained from the same sample, sequenced in a study of blood T cell repertoires in COVID-19. The assay was immunoSEQ multiplex PCR, and TCRdb's table has in-frame clones only and misses some. The sample contains 200,000 to 250,000 clones, around 86% of which appear only once. Source material: PBMCs or T cells enriched from blood (not recorded which). These receptors all come from a woman in her thirties or forties with acute COVID-19.

V usage is TRBV4-3 and J usage is TRBJ1-5; D is perhaps TRBD1 (5 bases). CDR1 and CDR2 (germline): LGHNA, YSLEER. V lost 0 bases and J lost 11, with 11 bases in between. This CDR3 spans 13 amino acids. CDR3 nucleotides: TGCGCCAGCAGCCAAGATGCCGGGGGGGCCCAGCATTTT. Amino acids: CASSQDAGGAQHF.

The rearrangement joins TRBV2 to TRBJ2-3; TRBD2 matches 16 bases. This CDR3 region has 15 residues. Germline-derived CDR1 and CDR2 are SNHLY and FYNNEI. V lost 10 bases, J lost 7 bases, and 8 bases stayed unmatched. The chain's CDR3 is CATPGTSGRGNTQYF. The CDR3 DNA reads TGTGCCACCCCCGGGACTAGCGGGAGGGGGAATACGCAGTATTTT.

This rearrangement joins TRBV7-6 to TRBJ1-1; D is possibly TRBD1 (5 bases). Trimming cost V 2 bases and J 5 bases, with 18 bases left between them. Germline assignment: CDR1 SGHVS and CDR2 FNYEAQ. The CDR3 extends over 16 amino acids. For the CDR3, the DNA is TGTGCCAGCAGCTTATCCGGGGGAGGTTTGGGAACTGAAGCTTTCTTT. This sequence encodes CASSLSGGGLGTEAFF.

V is TRBV3-1 (or the pseudogene TRBV3-2) and J is TRBJ2-3, with D uncertain. V lost 4 bases to trimming and J lost 1 base, with 9 bases between them. There are 14 residues in the CDR3. Germline V gives CDR1 LGHDT, CDR2 YNNKEL (reference sequence). The CDR3: CASSLLEGTDTQYF. Here the CDR3 DNA reads TGTGCCAGCAGCCTCCTAGAGGGCACAGATACGCAGTATTTT.

The chain uses TRBV9 and TRBJ1-1; D perhaps matches TRBD1 (5 bases). This CDR3 is built from 15 residues. V was shortened by 4 bases and J by 1 base, with 14 bases between the two germline ends. Germline V gene data show CDR1 as SGDLS and CDR2 as YYNGEE. The CDR3 here is CASSPRQWKNTEAFF. The CDR3 coding sequence is TGTGCCAGCAGCCCGCGACAGTGGAAGAACACTGAAGCTTTCTTT. The full variable domain, in which reference TRBV9 and TRBJ1-1 provide the parts outside the CDR3, is DSGVTQTPKHLITATGQRVTLRCSPRSGDLSVYWYQQSLDQGLQFLIQYYNGEERAKGNILERFSAQQFPDLHSELNLSSLELGDSALYFCASSPRQWKNTEAFFGQGTRLTVV.

The genes are TRBV6-5 and TRBJ2-3, with 7 bases lining up with TRBD1. This CDR3 is 15 amino acids long. CDR1 is MNHEY, CDR2 SVGAGI, per germline. J gave up 5 bases and V 7 bases, and 12 bases lay outside the gene matches. The CDR3: CASIPPGQVVDTQYF. The CDR3 coding sequence is TGTGCCAGCATCCCCCCCGGACAGGTTGTAGATACGCAGTATTTT.

The V and J genes are TRBV19 and TRBJ2-1, with TRBD2 matching over 13 bases. Trimming cost V 6 bases and J 15 bases; bases outside gene matches: 8. The length of the CDR3 is 13 residues. Germline CDR1 and CDR2: LNHDA and SQIVND (reference sequence). The CDR3 DNA is TGTGCCAGTAGGACCGGGACTAGCGGGACTGCGTTCTTC. Protein: CASRTGTSGTAFF.

CDR3 region: CASSLQGGYEQYF. The CDR3 DNA reads as TGTGCCAGCAGTTTACAGGGAGGCTACGAGCAGTACTTC. The chain is built from TRBV27 and TRBJ2-7; D may be TRBD2 (6 bases). With 2 bases removed from V and 3 bases from J, the gap between germline ends came to 8 bases. The CDR3 totals 13 residues. From germline, CDR1 is MNHEY and CDR2 SMNVEV (reference sequence).

The V and J genes are TRBV6-5 and TRBJ2-7; D might be TRBD1 (6 bases). Germline V lookup: CDR1 MNHEY, CDR2 SVGAGI. Between the trimmed V and J ends, which lost 10 bases and 6 bases, there was a span of 22 bases. The CDR3 sequence is 14 residues long. The chain's CDR3 is CATEFQGNGGEQYF. Written as DNA, the CDR3 is TGTGCCACCGAATTTCAGGGGAACGGCGGCGAGCAGTACTTC.

A note on this clone: At the DNA level, this CDR3 is encoded by other sequences in the same sample as well. The CDR3 spells CASSQTGTEAFF. In DNA, the CDR3 is TGTGCCAGCAGCCAAACAGGCACCGAAGCTTTCTTT. The genes are TRBV3-1 (or the pseudogene TRBV3-2) and TRBJ1-1, with D perhaps TRBD1 (5 bases). Trimming pared 2 bases from V and 8 bases from J, leaving 9 bases between. This CDR3 contains 12 residues. The germline gives CDR1 LGHDT, CDR2 YNNKEL (reference sequence).

This clone has a handful of counts. The V and J genes are TRBV2 and TRBJ2-7; 11 nucleotides line up with TRBD2. The germline gives CDR1 SNHLY, CDR2 FYNNEI. The CDR3 is 16 residues long. J gave up 4 bases and V 6 bases, and 11 bases lay outside the gene matches. The CDR3 protein is CASSEFTSGSPYEQYF. DNA for the CDR3: TGTGCCAGCAGCGAATTTACTAGCGGGAGCCCGTACGAGCAGTACTTC.

The V gene is TRBV4-3, the J gene TRBJ2-3; D is perhaps TRBD1 (5 bases). Germline CDR1 reads LGHNA; CDR2 reads YSLEER. The CDR3 is made up of 16 amino acids. V was cut by 2 bases and J by 0 bases, with 12 bases left in between. CDR3 nucleotides: TGCGCCAGCAGCCAAAATTGGGGCCCTAGCACAGATACGCAGTATTTT. As protein: CASSQNWGPSTDTQYF.

This chain links TRBV19 with TRBJ1-5; 8 nucleotides align to TRBD1. The CDR3 is 15 residues long. J lost 3 bases, V lost 3 bases, and 4 bases had no gene match. Germline V gene lookup returns CDR1 LNHDA and CDR2 SQIVND (reference sequence). CDR3 bases: TGTGCCAGTAGTATCTGGACAGGGCTCAATCAGCCCCAGCATTTT. Amino acids: CASSIWTGLNQPQHF.

This clone has more than one count but fewer than ten. The chain couples TRBV11-2 to TRBJ2-7, with D possibly matching TRBD2 (7 bases). Trimming pared 6 bases from V and 0 bases from J, leaving 9 bases between. CDR1 SGHAT and CDR2 FQNNGV come from the germline V gene. This CDR3 comprises 13 residues. The DNA for the CDR3 is TGTGCCAGCAGTGCGGGGGCCTCCTACGAGCAGTACTTC. Protein sequence: CASSAGASYEQYF.

The genes are TRBV24-1 and TRBJ1-1, with no clear D. Per the germline V gene, CDR1 is KGHDR and CDR2 is SFDVKD. Trimming took 5 bases from V and 2 from J, leaving 14 bases between them. The CDR3 consists of 15 residues. Here the CDR3 reads CATSGAGRGNTEAFF. CDR3 DNA sequence: TGTGCCACCAGTGGGGCCGGGCGGGGAAACACTGAAGCTTTCTTT.

The chain links TRBV19 to TRBJ2-2; 9 nucleotides agree with TRBD1. The CDR3 is 15 residues long. In germline, CDR1 is LNHDA, CDR2 SQIVND (reference sequence). V trimming: 8 bases; J trimming: 3 bases; junction bases outside the gene matches: 7. In DNA, the CDR3 is TGTGCCAGTTTGGACAGGGGTTACGACACCGGGGAGCTGTTTTTT. Residues: CASLDRGYDTGELFF.

The chain employs TRBV25-1 and TRBJ2-5, with 8 bases that match TRBD2. V lost 5 bases, J lost 4 bases, and 12 bases stayed unmatched. The CDR3 spans 16 residues. CDR1 is MGHDK and CDR2 is SYGVNS in the germline V gene. Here the CDR3 reads CASSPPSGRRRETQYF. CDR3 nucleotides: TGTGCCAGCAGTCCCCCCAGCGGGAGAAGACGAGAGACCCAGTACTTC.

This rearrangement joins TRBV9 to TRBJ2-5; 8 bases agree with TRBD1. Per germline, CDR1 SGDLS and CDR2 YYNGEE. This CDR3 region has 16 residues. V was clipped by 4 bases and J by 5 bases; unmatched bases: 13. The DNA for the CDR3 is TGTGCCAGCAGCCCTGGGCCAGGGGGCTGGGGGGAGACCCAGTACTTC. This codes for CASSPGPGGWGETQYF. The variable domain in full, completed from reference TRBV9 and TRBJ2-5, reads DSGVTQTPKHLITATGQRVTLRCSPRSGDLSVYWYQQSLDQGLQFLIQYYNGEERAKGNILERFSAQQFPDLHSELNLSSLELGDSALYFCASSPGPGGWGETQYFGPGTRLLVL.

This clone has a single count. The chain joins TRBV28 to TRBJ2-1, with TRBD1 identical over 7 bases. With V trimmed by 4 bases and J by 8 bases, 8 bases remained unmatched. CDR3 size: 14 residues. The germline gives CDR1 MDHEN, CDR2 SYDVKM. The CDR3 sequence: CASSSRGQGYEQFF. CDR3 nucleotide sequence: TGTGCCAGCAGTTCTAGGGGGCAGGGGTATGAGCAGTTCTTC.

V and J are TRBV11-2 and TRBJ2-1, with D perhaps matching TRBD2 (5 bases). Germline-derived CDR1 and CDR2 are SGHAT and FQNNGV. The CDR3 is 15 amino acids. Trimming removed 4 bases at V and 6 bases at J, with 16 bases between. CDR3 loop: CASSSFGLLGNEQFF. The CDR3 DNA reads TGTGCCAGCAGCTCCTTTGGACTCCTGGGCAATGAGCAGTTCTTC.

The chain has TRBV28 and TRBJ1-4, with D possibly being TRBD1 (5 bases). Germline-derived CDR1 and CDR2 are MDHEN and SYDVKM. CDR3 length equals 14 residues. V lost 3 bases and J 6 bases, leaving 11 bases between the germline ends. CDR3 coding DNA: TGTGCCAGCAGTTTGGGGGGATGGGATGAAAAACTGTTTTTT. Encoded protein: CASSLGGWDEKLFF. Based on the CDR3 plus reference TRBV28 and TRBJ1-4, the full variable domain is DVKVTQSSRYLVKRTGEKVFLECVQDMDHENMFWYRQDPGLGLRLIYFSYDVKMKEKGDIPEGYSVSREKKERFSLILESASTNQTSMYLCASSLGGWDEKLFFGSGTQLSVL.

The chain links TRBV29-1 to TRBJ2-1; tentatively, D is TRBD2 (5 bases). The CDR3 runs to 11 residues. V was shortened by 5 bases and J by 5 bases, with 7 bases between the two germline ends. Germline values: CDR1 SQVTM, CDR2 ANQGSEA. CDR3 loop: CSVSSHNEQFF. The CDR3 nucleotides are TGCAGCGTTTCTAGCCACAATGAGCAGTTCTTC.

V usage is TRBV18 and J usage is TRBJ1-1, with D maybe TRBD1 (5 bases). V was clipped by 8 bases and J by 0 bases, with 10 bases between them. CDR1 is KGHSH and CDR2 is LQKENI in the germline V gene. This CDR3 region has 13 residues. This CDR3 reads CASLRGVNTEAFF. CDR3 sequence (DNA): TGTGCCAGCCTCCGGGGGGTGAACACTGAAGCTTTCTTT.

This clone was found once. The CDR3 DNA sequence: TGTGCCAGCAGTTCGGTGGCTAGCGGGTCCCTCCCCTACGAGCAGTACTTC. Protein product: CASSSVASGSLPYEQYF. V is TRBV28 and J is TRBJ2-7, with 8 bases aligning to TRBD2. V was clipped by 4 bases and J by 2 bases; unmatched bases: 13. CDR1 MDHEN and CDR2 SYDVKM come from the germline V gene. The CDR3 sequence is 17 residues long.

This clone was detected once. The chain combines TRBV7-2 with TRBJ2-1; TRBD2 aligns across 11 bases. The junction had 8 bases not matched to a gene; V was cut back by 6 bases and J by 7 bases. The V gene's germline CDR1 is SGHTA and CDR2 FQGNSA. The CDR3 totals 15 residues. This CDR3 is CASRHGLAGQNEQFF. CDR3 in DNA: TGTGCCAGCAGGCACGGACTAGCGGGTCAGAATGAGCAGTTCTTC.